The 9 T cell receptor beta chains in this list originate from one sample, sequenced in a study of blood T cell repertoires in COVID-19. This table comes from immunoSEQ multiplex PCR, and its TCRdb copy is limited to in-frame clones, with some not included. The data contain 350,000 to 400,000 clones, roughly 91% of them singletons. The sequenced sample was PBMCs or T cells enriched from blood (not recorded which). The origin of the receptors is a woman between 18 and 29 years old who had recovered from COVID-19.

The chain employs TRBV18 and TRBJ2-1; possible D gene TRBD2, 7 bases. Germline V lookup: CDR1 KGHSH, CDR2 LQKENI. The CDR3 covers 15 residues. V lost 1 base and J 4 bases, leaving 11 bases between the germline ends. CDR3 nucleotide sequence: TGTGCCAGCTCACCACTGGGGGGGGCATACAATGAGCAGTTCTTC. Protein sequence: CASSPLGGAYNEQFF. Filled out from reference TRBV18 and TRBJ2-1, the complete variable domain reads NAGVMQNPRHLVRRRGQEARLRCSPMKGHSHVYWYRQLPEEGLKFMVYLQKENIIDESGMPKERFSAEFPKEGPSILRIQQVVRGDSAAYFCASSPLGGAYNEQFFGPGTRLTVL.

This clone was picked up one time. This chain joins TRBV3-1 (or the pseudogene TRBV3-2) and TRBJ2-3; TRBD2 matches 12 bases. This CDR3 has 17 amino acids. The germline V gene has CDR1 LGHDT and CDR2 YNNKEL (reference sequence). V gave up 0 bases and J gave up 1 base; unmatched junction bases: 2. The CDR3 nucleotides read TGTGCCAGCAGCCAAGATCGACTAGCGGGGGGCACAGATACGCAGTATTTT. It yields the protein CASSQDRLAGGTDTQYF.

The chain joins TRBV5-1 to TRBJ1-1; the match to TRBD1 covers 7 bases. Trimming removed 7 bases from V and 5 bases from J; junction bases left unmatched: 14. Germline V gene sequence: CDR1 SGHRS, CDR2 YFSETQ. This CDR3 has 15 residues. For the CDR3, the DNA is TGCGCCAGCCAACCGGAGGGGGCGCGGCGAACTGAAGCTTTCTTT. This encodes CASQPEGARRTEAFF. The full variable domain, its missing parts supplied by reference TRBV5-1 and TRBJ1-1, is KAGVTQTPRYLIKTRGQQVTLSCSPISGHRSVSWYQQTPGQGLQFLFEYFSETQRNKGNFPGRFSGRQFSNSRSEMNVSTLELGDSALYLCASQPEGARRTEAFFGQGTRLTVV.

The chain joins TRBV7-9 to TRBJ1-1; 7 bases fit TRBD1. V shed 4 bases and J 0 bases; nucleotides not matched to a gene: 8. The CDR3 has 16 residues. CDR1 and CDR2 from the germline V gene are SEHNR and FQNEAQ (reference sequence). The CDR3 sequence: CASSSITGALNTEAFF. CDR3 bases: TGTGCCAGCAGCTCAATAACAGGGGCCCTGAACACTGAAGCTTTCTTT.

The rearrangement joins TRBV28 to TRBJ1-3, with a tentative D call TRBD1 (6 bases). V lost 6 bases, J lost 11 bases, and 14 bases lay in between. The CDR3 is 12 amino acids. CDR1 and CDR2 (germline): MDHEN, SYDVKM. CDR3 region: CASRETGYPIYF. The CDR3 region has the DNA TGTGCCAGCAGGGAGACAGGCTATCCCATATATTTT.

On this clone itself: Other DNA sequences of this sample code for an identical CDR3. The chain combines TRBV18 with TRBJ1-2; 7 bases line up with TRBD1. Germline loops: CDR1 KGHSH, CDR2 LQKENI. V dropped 3 bases and J dropped 5; count of bases not matched to a gene: 6. The CDR3 length is 14 residues. This chain's CDR3 is CASSPRQGRYGYTF. The CDR3 DNA follows: TGTGCCAGCTCACCGAGACAGGGACGATATGGCTACACCTTC.

The J gene is TRBJ2-5, the V gene TRBV11-2; 10 bases are shared with TRBD2. Losses at the gene ends were 5 bases for V and 5 bases for J; bases not matched to a gene: 5. The germline gives CDR1 SGHAT, CDR2 FQNNGV. The CDR3 loop spans 14 amino acids. The CDR3 DNA is TGTGCCAGCAGCCAGCGGGGGGGCAGGGAGACCCAGTACTTC. Protein sequence: CASSQRGGRETQYF.

The rearrangement links TRBV29-1 to TRBJ1-1; D not resolved. Germline-derived CDR1 and CDR2 are SQVTM and ANQGSEA. The CDR3 length is 12 residues. The germline V and J ends were trimmed by 4 bases and 4 bases, with 10 bases remaining between them. This CDR3 is CSVVLLFTEAFF. Written as DNA, the CDR3 is TGCAGCGTTGTTTTGCTATTCACTGAAGCTTTCTTT.

J is TRBJ1-1 and V is TRBV3-1 (or the pseudogene TRBV3-2), with 10 bases fitting TRBD1. Germline CDR1 reads LGHDT; CDR2 reads YNNKEL (reference sequence). This CDR3 has 15 amino acids. V dropped 4 bases and J dropped 1; count of bases not matched to a gene: 3. CDR3 amino acids: CASSLRDRGNTEAFF. CDR3 in DNA: TGTGCCAGCAGCCTTCGGGACAGGGGGAACACTGAAGCTTTCTTT.